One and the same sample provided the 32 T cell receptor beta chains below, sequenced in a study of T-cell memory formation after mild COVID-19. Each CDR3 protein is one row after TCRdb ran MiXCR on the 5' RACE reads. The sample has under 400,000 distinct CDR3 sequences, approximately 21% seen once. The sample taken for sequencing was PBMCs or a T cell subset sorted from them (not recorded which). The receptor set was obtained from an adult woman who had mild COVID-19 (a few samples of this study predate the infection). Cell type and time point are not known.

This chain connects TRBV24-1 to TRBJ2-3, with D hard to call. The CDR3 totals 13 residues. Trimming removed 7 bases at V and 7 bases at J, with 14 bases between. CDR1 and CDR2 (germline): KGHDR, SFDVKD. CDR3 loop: CATSGAPRYTQYF. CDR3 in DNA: TGTGCCACCAGCGGTGCCCCGAGGTATACGCAGTATTTT.

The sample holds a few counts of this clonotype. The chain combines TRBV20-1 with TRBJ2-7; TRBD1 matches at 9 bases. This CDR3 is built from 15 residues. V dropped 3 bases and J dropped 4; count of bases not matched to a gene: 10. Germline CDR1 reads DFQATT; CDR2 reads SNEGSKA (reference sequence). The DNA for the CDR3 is TGCAGTGCTAGCCCCTTGGGGGACAGGGAGTACGAGCAGTACTTC. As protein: CSASPLGDREYEQYF.

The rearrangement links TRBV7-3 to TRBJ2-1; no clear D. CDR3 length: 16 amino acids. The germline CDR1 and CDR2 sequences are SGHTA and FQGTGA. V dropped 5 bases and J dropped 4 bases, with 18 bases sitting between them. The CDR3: CASSLQPTWAYNEQFF. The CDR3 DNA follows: TGTGCCAGCAGCCTACAGCCCACTTGGGCTTACAATGAGCAGTTCTTC. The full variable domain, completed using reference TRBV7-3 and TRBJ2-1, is GAGVSQTPSNKVTEKGKYVELRCDPISGHTALYWYRQSLGQGPEFLIYFQGTGAADDSGLPNDRFFAVRPEGSVSTLKIQRTERGDSAVYLCASSLQPTWAYNEQFFGPGTRLTVL.

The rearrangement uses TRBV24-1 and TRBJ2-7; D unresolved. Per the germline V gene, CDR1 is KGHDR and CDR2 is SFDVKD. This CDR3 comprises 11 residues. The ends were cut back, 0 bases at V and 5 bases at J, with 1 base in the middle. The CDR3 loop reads CATSDLDEQYF. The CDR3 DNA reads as TGTGCCACCAGTGATTTGGACGAGCAGTACTTC.

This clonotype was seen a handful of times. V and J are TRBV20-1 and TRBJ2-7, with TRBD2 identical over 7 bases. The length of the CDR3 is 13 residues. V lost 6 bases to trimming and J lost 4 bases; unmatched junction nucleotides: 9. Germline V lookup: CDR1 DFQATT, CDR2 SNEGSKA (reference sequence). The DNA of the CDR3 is TGCAGTGCCCCTGCTAATAGCGGGTACGAGCAGTACTTC. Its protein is CSAPANSGYEQYF.

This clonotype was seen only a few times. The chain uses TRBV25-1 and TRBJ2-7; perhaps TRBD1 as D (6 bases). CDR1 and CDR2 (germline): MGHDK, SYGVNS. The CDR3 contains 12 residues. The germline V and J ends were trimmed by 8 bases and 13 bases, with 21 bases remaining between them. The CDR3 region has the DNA TGTGCCAGCGGCACCCTGACAGGTCCTCTCTACTTC. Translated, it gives CASGTLTGPLYF.

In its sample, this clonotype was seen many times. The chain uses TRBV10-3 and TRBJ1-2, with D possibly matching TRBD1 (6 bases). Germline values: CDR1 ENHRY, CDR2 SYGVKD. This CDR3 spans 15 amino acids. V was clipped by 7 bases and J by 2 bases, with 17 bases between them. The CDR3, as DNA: TGTGCCATCACTGGGGGGCAGAACAAGAACTATGGCTACACCTTC. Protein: CAITGGQNKNYGYTF.

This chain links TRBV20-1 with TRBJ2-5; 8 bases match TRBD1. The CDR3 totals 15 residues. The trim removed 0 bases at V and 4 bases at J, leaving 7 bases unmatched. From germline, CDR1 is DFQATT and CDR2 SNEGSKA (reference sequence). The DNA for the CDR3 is TGCAGTGCTAGAGACAGGGGGCGCGGGCGAGAGACCCAGTACTTC. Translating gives CSARDRGRGRETQYF.

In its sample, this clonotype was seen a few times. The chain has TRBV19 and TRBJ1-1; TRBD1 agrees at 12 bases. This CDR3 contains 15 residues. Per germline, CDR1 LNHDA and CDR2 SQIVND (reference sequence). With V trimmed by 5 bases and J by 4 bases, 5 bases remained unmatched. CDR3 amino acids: CASSSGQGAGTEAFF. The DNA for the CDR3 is TGTGCCAGTAGTTCGGGACAGGGGGCCGGCACTGAAGCTTTCTTT.

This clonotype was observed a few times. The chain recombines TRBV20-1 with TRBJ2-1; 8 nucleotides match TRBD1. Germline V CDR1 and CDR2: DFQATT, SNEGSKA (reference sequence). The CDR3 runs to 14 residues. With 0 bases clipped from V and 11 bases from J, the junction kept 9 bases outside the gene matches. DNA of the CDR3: TGCAGTGCTAGAGAGGGACAGGCTACGATTCAGCAGTTCTTC. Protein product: CSAREGQATIQQFF.

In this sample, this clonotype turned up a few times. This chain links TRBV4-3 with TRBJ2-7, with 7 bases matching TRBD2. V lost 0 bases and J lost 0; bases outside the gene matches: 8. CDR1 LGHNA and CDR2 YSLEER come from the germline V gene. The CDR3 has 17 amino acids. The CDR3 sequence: CASSQDLAGAYSYEQYF. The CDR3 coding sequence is TGCGCCAGCAGCCAAGATCTCGCGGGAGCCTACTCCTACGAGCAGTACTTC.

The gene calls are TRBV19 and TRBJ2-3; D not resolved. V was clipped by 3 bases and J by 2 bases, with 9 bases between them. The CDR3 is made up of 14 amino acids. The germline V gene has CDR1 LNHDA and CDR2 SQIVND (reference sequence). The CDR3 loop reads CASSILGFTDTQYF. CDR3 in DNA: TGTGCCAGTAGTATTCTGGGGTTCACAGATACGCAGTATTTT.

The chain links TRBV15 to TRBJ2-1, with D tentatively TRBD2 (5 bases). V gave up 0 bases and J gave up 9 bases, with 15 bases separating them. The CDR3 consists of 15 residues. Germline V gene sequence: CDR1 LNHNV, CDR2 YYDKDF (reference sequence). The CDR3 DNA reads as TGTGCCACCAGCAGAGATCCGAAAGGGAGTACTGAGCAGTTCTTC. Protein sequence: CATSRDPKGSTEQFF.

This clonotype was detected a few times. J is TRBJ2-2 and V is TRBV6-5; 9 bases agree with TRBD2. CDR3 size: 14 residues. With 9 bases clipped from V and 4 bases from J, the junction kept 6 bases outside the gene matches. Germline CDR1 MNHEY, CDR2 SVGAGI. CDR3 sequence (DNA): TGTGCCAGTTTAGCGGGAGAGGTCACCGGGGAGCTGTTTTTT. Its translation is CASLAGEVTGELFF.

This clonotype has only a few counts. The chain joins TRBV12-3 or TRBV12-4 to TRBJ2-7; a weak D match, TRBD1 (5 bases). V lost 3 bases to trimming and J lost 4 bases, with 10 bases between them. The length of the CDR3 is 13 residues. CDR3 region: CASSLKGNYEQYF. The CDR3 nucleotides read TGTGCCAGCAGTTTGAAGGGGAATTACGAGCAGTACTTC.

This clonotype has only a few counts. As DNA, the CDR3 is TGTGCCACCAGTGATAATGCCGGGACGGACTCCTACGAGCAGTACTTC. Translated, it gives CATSDNAGTDSYEQYF. The chain combines TRBV24-1 with TRBJ2-7; D may match TRBD1 or TRBD2 (5 bases each). The V end lost 3 bases, the J end lost 0 bases, and 14 bases lay between the germline ends. This CDR3 region has 16 residues. CDR1 KGHDR and CDR2 SFDVKD come from the germline V gene.

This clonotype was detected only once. The CDR3 nucleotides read TGTGCCAGCAGCTGGATAGCGGAGGGGAGCGATGAGCAGTTCTTC. Translating it yields CASSWIAEGSDEQFF. The genes are TRBV7-6 and TRBJ2-1; weak D call: TRBD2 (6 bases). Germline loops: CDR1 SGHVS, CDR2 FNYEAQ. CDR3 length: 15 amino acids. Deletions cut 4 bases from V and 8 bases from J, with 18 bases between.

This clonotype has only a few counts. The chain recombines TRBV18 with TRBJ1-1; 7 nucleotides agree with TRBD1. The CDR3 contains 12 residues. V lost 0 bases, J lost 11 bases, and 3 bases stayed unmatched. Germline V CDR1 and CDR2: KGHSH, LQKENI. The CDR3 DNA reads TGTGCCAGCTCACCACCGATGACAGGGGCTTTCTTT. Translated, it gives CASSPPMTGAFF.

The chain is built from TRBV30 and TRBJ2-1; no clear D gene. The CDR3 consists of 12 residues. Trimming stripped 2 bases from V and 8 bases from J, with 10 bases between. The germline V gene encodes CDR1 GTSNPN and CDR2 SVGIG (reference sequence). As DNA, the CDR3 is TGTGCCTGGAGTCGCGTGACGGATGAGCAGTTCTTC. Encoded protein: CAWSRVTDEQFF.

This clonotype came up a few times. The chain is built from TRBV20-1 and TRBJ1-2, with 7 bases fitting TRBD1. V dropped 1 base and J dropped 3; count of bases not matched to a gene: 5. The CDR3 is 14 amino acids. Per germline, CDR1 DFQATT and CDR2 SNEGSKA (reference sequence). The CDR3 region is CSARGPGQDYGYTF. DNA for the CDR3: TGCAGTGCTAGAGGCCCCGGACAGGACTATGGCTACACCTTC.

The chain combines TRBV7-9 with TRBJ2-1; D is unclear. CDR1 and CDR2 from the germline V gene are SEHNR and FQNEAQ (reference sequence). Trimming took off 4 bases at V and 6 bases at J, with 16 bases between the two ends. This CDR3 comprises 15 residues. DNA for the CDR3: TGTGCCAGCAGCTCTCCTCTCCCTGGGGTCAATGAGCAGTTCTTC. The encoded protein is CASSSPLPGVNEQFF.

This chain's CDR3 is CASIPGTPEETQYF. CDR3 in DNA: TGTGCCAGCATCCCAGGGACGCCAGAAGAGACCCAGTACTTC. This chain uses TRBV7-6 with TRBJ2-5; D tentatively reads TRBD1 or TRBD2 (5 bases each). CDR3 length equals 14 residues. Germline CDR1 is SGHVS and CDR2 is FNYEAQ. The V gene lost 7 bases and the J gene lost 3 bases, with 15 bases spanning the gap.

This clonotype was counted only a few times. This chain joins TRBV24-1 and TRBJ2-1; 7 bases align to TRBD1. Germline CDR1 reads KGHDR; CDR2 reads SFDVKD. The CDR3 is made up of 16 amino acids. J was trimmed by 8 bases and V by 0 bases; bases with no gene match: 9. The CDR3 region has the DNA TGTGCCACCAGTGATTTGGAGGGGACAGCGGTGGATGAGCAGTTCTTC. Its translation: CATSDLEGTAVDEQFF.

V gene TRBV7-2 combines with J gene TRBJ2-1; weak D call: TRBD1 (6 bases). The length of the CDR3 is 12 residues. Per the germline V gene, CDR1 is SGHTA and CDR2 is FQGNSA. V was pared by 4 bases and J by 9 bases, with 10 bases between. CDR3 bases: TGTGCCAGCAGCTCCAGGGGCGGTGAGCAGTTCTTC. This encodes CASSSRGGEQFF.

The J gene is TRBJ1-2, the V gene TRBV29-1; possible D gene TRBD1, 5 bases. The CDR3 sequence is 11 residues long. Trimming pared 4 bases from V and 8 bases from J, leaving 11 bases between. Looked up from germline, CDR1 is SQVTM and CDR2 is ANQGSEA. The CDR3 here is CSVGGTGGYTF. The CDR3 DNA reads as TGCAGCGTTGGGGGGACGGGCGGCTACACCTTC.

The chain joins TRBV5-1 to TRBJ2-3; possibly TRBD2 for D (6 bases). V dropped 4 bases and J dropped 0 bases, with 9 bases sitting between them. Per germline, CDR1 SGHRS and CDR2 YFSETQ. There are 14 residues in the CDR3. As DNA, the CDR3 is TGCGCCAGCAGCGGGGGGACTAGCACAGATACGCAGTATTTT. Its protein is CASSGGTSTDTQYF.

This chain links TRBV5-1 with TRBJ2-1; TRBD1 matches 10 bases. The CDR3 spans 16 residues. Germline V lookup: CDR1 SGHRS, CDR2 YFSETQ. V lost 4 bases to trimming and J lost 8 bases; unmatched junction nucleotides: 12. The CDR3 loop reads CASSHPPDRGAYEQFF. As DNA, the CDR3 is TGCGCCAGCAGCCATCCTCCGGACAGGGGGGCTTATGAGCAGTTCTTC.

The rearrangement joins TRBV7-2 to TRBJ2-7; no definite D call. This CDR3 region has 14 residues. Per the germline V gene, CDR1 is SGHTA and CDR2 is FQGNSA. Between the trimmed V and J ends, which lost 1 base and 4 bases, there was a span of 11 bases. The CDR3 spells CASSLGGHPYEQYF. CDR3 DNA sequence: TGTGCCAGCAGCTTAGGGGGTCATCCATACGAGCAGTACTTC. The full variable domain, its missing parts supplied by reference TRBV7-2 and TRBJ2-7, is GAGVSQSPSNKVTEKGKDVELRCDPISGHTALYWYRQSLGQGLEFLIYFQGNSAPDKSGLPSDRFSAERTGGSVSTLTIQRTQQEDSAVYLCASSLGGHPYEQYFGPGTRLTVT.

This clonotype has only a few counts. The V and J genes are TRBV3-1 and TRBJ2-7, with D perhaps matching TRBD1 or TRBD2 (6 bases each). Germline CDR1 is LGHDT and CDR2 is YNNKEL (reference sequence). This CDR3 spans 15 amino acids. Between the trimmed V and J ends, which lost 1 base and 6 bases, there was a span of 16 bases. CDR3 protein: CASSQGGAPLGEQYF. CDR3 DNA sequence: TGTGCCAGCAGCCAAGGGGGGGCCCCTCTGGGCGAGCAGTACTTC.

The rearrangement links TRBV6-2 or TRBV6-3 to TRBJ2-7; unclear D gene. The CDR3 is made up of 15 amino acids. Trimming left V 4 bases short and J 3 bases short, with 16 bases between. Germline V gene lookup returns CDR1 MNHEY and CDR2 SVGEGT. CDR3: CASSSPHLHDYEQYF. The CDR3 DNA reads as TGTGCCAGCAGTTCCCCACATCTCCACGACTACGAGCAGTACTTC.

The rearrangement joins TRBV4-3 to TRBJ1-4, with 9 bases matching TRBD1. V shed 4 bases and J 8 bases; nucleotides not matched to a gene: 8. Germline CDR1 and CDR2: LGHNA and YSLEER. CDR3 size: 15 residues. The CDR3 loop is CASSLSGTGLEKLFF. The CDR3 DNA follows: TGCGCCAGCAGCCTGTCCGGGACAGGGTTAGAAAAACTGTTTTTT.

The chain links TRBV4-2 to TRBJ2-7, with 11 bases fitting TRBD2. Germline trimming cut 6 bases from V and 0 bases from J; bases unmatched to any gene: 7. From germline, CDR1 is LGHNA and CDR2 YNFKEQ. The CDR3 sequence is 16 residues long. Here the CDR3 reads CASRRQGLAGSYEQYF. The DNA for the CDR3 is TGTGCCAGCAGGCGTCAAGGACTAGCGGGCTCCTACGAGCAGTACTTC.